This T cell receptor (beta chain) was observed in a study of blood T cell repertoires in COVID-19 (dated by TCRdb to the early 2020s). About the investigation overall: The collaborator samples originated in the United States, Italy and Spain and spanned the acute and convalescent phases of COVID-19. The material from the prospective study consisted of cDNA or gDNA derived from T cells, B-cell-depleted T cells, or PBMCs. Subjects who had been exposed to COVID-19, were actively infected with it, or had recovered from it provided the deeply sampled blood TCRbeta repertoires that made up the dataset. A freely available public database, intended as a resource for researchers studying the immune response to SARS-CoV-2, is where the repertoires were released. Samples came from the ongoing ImmuneRACE study (first 160 participants) plus 1,254 subjects from 6 global collaborators. The sample metadata nearly always contained a de-identified subject ID, COVID-19 status, age in years and sex. Where available, HLA class I and class II types were taken from metadata supplied by the sample provider and were not determined by assay-based typing.

From the germline V gene, CDR1 is ENHRY and CDR2 is SYGVKD. There are 14 amino acids in the CDR3, from cysteine to phenylalanine inclusive. Only the CDR3 portion is preserved as DNA: 42 bases, with reading frame beginning at the first base. The germline V end is reduced by 6 bases and the J end by 1 base; junction bases left unmatched: 3. Collaborating institutions collected whole blood in K2EDTA tubes following their own protocols. For TCRbeta analysis, collaborator samples were shipped as frozen whole blood, as isolated PBMCs, or as DNA extracted from either sample type. The study at large found these results: Clinical and demographic metadata were provided uncurated, with the amount varying by source and participant.

This clone was observed a single time. Its antigen is not yet known. No much larger clone exists at a distance of one base, and base qualities are not known. The immunoSEQ Assay, a bias-controlled multiplex PCR, was used to amplify TCRbeta CDR3 regions from genomic DNA. As for the original processing: Within the assay, amplification of reference gene primers was used to estimate how many nucleated cells each sample contained. Sequence reads were collapsed and filtered to measure the absolute abundance of every unique TCRbeta CDR3 rearrangement. For each sample, productive Simpson clonality was calculated as the square root of Simpson's diversity index over productive rearrangements. Entries here come from immuneACCESS through TCRdb and include only in-frame sequences with V and J called. Some clones fail to appear in such tables; in the studies checked, an unresolved V gene covers under half of the shortfall, and the cause of the remainder is unknown. V, J and clone size derive from that table, while D and trimming were established from the DNA sequence. A total of more than 90,000 clones appear in this sample, less than 85% of them only once. The ten largest clones take up about 24% of the sample.

Specimen: peripheral blood. This sequence uses TRBV10-3 and TRBJ2-5; the central 9 bases match TRBD2. The sequence was obtained from a human donor in a cohort sampled during active COVID-19. The encoded CDR3 is CAIRKTSGQETQYF. The nucleotide sequence is TGTGCCATCAGGAAGACTAGCGGCCAAGAGACCCAGTACTTC.